These 4 T cell receptor beta chains share one sample of origin, sequenced in a study of blood T cell repertoires in COVID-19. Here immunoSEQ multiplex PCR was the method, and the copy in TCRdb shows in-frame clones only, minus some. The repertoire has around 250,000 clones, 86% of them found once; the top ten carry approximately 5.5%. The sequencing sample was made of peripheral blood. The source is an elderly woman with COVID-19, enrolled during active disease.

The chain is built from TRBV7-9 and TRBJ1-1, with TRBD1 matching 9 bases. V lost 5 bases, J lost 1 base, and 2 bases stayed unmatched. This CDR3 region has 14 residues. Germline CDR1 reads SEHNR; CDR2 reads FQNEAQ (reference sequence). As DNA, the CDR3 is TGTGCCAGCAGCCCGACAGGGGGGAACACTGAAGCTTTCTTT. It codes for CASSPTGGNTEAFF.

This chain uses TRBV19 with TRBJ2-7; no firm D call. V lost 5 bases to trimming and J lost 0 bases, with 17 bases between them. This CDR3 has 16 residues. Germline CDR1 is LNHDA and CDR2 is SQIVND (reference sequence). The CDR3 nucleotides read TGTGCCAGTAGTCCCTACGCTGCGTCAAGCTCCTACGAGCAGTACTTC. Translating it yields CASSPYAASSSYEQYF.

The chain is built from TRBV27 and TRBJ1-6; D gene ambiguous. Germline-derived CDR1 and CDR2 are MNHEY and SMNVEV (reference sequence). Trimming cost V 5 bases and J 13 bases, with 12 bases left between them. The CDR3 totals 12 residues. The CDR3 sequence: CASSLNRGPLHF. The CDR3 DNA sequence: TGTGCCAGCAGTCTAAACCGAGGGCCCCTCCACTTT.

The rearrangement uses TRBV28 and TRBJ2-4; D perhaps matches TRBD1 (5 bases). Deletions cut 5 bases from V and 6 bases from J, with 14 bases between. The V gene's germline CDR1 is MDHEN and CDR2 SYDVKM. The CDR3 has 14 amino acids. For the CDR3, the DNA is TGTGCCAGCAGTCTCAAGTTTCAGGGAAACATTCAGTACTTC. It codes for CASSLKFQGNIQYF.